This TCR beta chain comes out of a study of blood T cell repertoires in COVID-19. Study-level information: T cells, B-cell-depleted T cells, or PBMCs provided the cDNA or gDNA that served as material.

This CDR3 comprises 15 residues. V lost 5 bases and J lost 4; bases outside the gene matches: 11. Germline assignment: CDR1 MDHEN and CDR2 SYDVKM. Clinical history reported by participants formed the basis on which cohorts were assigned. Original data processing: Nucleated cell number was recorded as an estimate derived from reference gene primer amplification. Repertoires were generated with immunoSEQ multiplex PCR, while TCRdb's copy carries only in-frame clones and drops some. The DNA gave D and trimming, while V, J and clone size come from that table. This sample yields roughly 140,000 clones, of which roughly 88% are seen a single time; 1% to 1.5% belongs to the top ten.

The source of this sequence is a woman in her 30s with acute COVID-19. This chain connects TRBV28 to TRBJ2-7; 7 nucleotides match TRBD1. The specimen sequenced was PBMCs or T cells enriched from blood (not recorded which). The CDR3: CASSRPGQRLYEQYF. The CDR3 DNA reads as TGTGCCAGCAGTCGTCCGGGACAGCGGTTATACGAGCAGTACTTC.